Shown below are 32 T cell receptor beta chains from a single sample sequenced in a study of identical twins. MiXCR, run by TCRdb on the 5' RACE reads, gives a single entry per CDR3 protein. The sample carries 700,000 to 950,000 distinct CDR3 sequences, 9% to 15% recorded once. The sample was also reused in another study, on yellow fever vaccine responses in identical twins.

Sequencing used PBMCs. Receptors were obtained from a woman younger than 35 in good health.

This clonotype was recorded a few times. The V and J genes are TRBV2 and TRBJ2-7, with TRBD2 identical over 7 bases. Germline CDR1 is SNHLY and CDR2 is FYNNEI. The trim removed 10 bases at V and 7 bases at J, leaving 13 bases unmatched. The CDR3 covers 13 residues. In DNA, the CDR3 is TGTGCCATCGAACCTAGCGGATCGAGAGAGCAGTACTTC. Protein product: CAIEPSGSREQYF.

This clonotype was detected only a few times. CDR3 sequence reads: CASQSGTFSTDTQYF. CDR3 nucleotides: TGCGCCAGCCAGAGCGGAACCTTTAGCACAGATACGCAGTATTTT. The chain carries TRBV5-1 and TRBJ2-3, with D possibly TRBD2 on 5 matching bases. Germline-derived CDR1 and CDR2 are SGHRS and YFSETQ. V lost 7 bases and J 0 bases, leaving 15 bases between the germline ends. CDR3 length: 15 residues.

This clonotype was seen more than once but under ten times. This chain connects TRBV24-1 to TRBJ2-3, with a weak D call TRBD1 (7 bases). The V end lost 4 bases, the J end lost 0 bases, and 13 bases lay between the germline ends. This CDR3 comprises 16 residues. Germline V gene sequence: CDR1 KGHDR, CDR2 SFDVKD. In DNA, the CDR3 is TGTGCCACCAGTGAAAACAGGGGACTGAGCACAGATACGCAGTATTTT. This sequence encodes CATSENRGLSTDTQYF.

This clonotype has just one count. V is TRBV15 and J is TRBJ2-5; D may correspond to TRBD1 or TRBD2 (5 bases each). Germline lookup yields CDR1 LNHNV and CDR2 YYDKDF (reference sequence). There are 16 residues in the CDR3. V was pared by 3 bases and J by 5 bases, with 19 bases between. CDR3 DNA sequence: TGTGCCACCAGCAGTATTCGGGACCCAGGGTTGGAGACCCAGTACTTC. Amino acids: CATSSIRDPGLETQYF.

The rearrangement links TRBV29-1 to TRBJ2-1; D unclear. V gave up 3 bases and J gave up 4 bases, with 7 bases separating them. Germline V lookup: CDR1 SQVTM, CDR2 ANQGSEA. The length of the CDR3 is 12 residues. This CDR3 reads CSVDRSYNEQFF. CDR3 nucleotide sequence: TGCAGCGTTGATCGCTCGTACAATGAGCAGTTCTTC.

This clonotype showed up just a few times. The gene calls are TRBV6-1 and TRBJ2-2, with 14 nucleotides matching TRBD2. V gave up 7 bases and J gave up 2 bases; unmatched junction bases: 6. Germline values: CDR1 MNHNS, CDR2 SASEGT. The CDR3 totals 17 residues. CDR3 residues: CASTRTSGGLNTGELFF. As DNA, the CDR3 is TGTGCCAGCACCAGGACTAGCGGGGGGCTCAACACCGGGGAGCTGTTTTTT.

The CDR3 loop is CATSPGSGRTSTDTQYF. The CDR3, as DNA: TGTGCCACCTCCCCAGGGAGCGGGCGGACTAGCACAGATACGCAGTATTTT. The chain recombines TRBV24-1 with TRBJ2-3; a possible D gene is TRBD2 (6 bases). CDR1 and CDR2 from the germline V gene are KGHDR and SFDVKD. The CDR3 length is 17 residues. V lost 9 bases and J 0 bases, leaving 21 bases between the germline ends.

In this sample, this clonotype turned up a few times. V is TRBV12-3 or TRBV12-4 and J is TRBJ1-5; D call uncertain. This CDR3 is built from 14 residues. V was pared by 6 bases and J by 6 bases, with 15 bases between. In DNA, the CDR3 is TGTGCCAGCAGGTCCGTCGATTGGTCTCAGCCCCAGCATTTT. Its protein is CASRSVDWSQPQHF.

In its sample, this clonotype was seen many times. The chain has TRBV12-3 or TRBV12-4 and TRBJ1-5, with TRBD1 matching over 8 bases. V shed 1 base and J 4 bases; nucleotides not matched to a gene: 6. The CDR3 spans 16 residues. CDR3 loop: CASSLGVGTGNQPQHF. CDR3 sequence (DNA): TGTGCCAGCAGTTTAGGGGTAGGGACAGGAAATCAGCCCCAGCATTTT.

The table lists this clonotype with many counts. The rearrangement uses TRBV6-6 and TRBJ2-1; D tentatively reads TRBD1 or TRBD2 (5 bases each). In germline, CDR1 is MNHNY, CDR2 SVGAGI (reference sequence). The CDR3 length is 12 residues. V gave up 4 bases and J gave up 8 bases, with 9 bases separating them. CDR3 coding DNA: TGTGCCAGCAGTTGGGGGTGGGATGAGCAGTTCTTC. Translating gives CASSWGWDEQFF.

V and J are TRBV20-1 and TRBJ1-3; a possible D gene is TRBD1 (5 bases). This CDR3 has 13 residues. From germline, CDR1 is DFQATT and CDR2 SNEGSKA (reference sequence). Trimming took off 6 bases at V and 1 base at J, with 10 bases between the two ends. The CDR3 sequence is CSAGRESGNTIYF. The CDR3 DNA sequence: TGCAGTGCCGGCAGGGAATCTGGAAACACCATATATTTT.

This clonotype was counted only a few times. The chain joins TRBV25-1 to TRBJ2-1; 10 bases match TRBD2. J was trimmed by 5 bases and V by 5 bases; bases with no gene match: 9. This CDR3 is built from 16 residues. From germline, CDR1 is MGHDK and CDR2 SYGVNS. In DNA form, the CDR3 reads TGTGCCAGCAGTCCCCTTGGGACTAGCGCTCACAATGAGCAGTTCTTC. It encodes CASSPLGTSAHNEQFF.

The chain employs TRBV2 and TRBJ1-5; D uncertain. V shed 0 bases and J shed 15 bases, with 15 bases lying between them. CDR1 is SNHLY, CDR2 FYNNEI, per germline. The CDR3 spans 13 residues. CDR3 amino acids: CASSEAQTRPMHF. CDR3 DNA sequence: TGTGCCAGCAGTGAAGCTCAGACCCGTCCCATGCATTTT.

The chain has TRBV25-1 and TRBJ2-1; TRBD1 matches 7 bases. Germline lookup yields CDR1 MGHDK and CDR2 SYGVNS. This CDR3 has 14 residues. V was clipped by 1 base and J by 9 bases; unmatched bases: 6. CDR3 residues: CASSEWDTGAEQFF. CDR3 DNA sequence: TGTGCCAGCAGTGAATGGGATACAGGGGCTGAGCAGTTCTTC.

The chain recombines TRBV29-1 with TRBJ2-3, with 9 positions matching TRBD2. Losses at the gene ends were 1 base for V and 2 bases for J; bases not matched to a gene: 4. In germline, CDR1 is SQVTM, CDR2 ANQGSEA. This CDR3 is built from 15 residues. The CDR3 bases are TGCAGCGTTGAAGGTCTAGCGGGACCCACAGATACGCAGTATTTT. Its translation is CSVEGLAGPTDTQYF.

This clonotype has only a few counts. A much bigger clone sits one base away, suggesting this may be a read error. CDR3 sequence: CASSLAPSYNEQFF. As DNA, the CDR3 is TGTGCCAGCAGCTTGGCCCCGAGCTACAATGAGCAGTTCTTC. V gene TRBV11-2 combines with J gene TRBJ2-1; no clear D gene. This CDR3 has 14 residues. The germline V gene encodes CDR1 SGHAT and CDR2 FQNNGV. V dropped 3 bases and J dropped 3 bases, with 9 bases sitting between them.

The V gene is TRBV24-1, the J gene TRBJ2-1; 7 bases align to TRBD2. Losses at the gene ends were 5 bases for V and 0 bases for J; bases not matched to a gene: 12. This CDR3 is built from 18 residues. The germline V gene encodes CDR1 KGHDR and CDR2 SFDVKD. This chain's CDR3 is CATSAPEGRASSYNEQFF. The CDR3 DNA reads TGTGCCACCAGTGCCCCAGAGGGGAGGGCCAGCTCCTACAATGAGCAGTTCTTC.

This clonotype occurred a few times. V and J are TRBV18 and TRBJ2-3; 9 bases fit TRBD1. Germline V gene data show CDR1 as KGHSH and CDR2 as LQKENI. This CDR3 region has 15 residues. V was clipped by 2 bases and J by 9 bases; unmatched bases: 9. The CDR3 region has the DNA TGTGCCAGCTCACCATTACAGGGGGCGGTATCCACGCAGTATTTT. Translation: CASSPLQGAVSTQYF.

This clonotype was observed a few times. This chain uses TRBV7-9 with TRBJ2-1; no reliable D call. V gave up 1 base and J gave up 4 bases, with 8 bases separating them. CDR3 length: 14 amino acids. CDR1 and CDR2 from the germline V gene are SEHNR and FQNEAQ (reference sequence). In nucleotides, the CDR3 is TGTGCCAGCAGCTTAGACGACGGGTACAATGAGCAGTTCTTC. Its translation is CASSLDDGYNEQFF.

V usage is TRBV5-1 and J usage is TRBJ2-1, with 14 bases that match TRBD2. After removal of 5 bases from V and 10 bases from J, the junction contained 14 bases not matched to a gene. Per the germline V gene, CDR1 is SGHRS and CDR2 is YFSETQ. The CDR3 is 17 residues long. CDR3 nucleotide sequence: TGCGCCAGCAGTTTACCCGAAACGGGACTAGCGGGAGAGGAGCAGTTCTTC. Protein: CASSLPETGLAGEEQFF.

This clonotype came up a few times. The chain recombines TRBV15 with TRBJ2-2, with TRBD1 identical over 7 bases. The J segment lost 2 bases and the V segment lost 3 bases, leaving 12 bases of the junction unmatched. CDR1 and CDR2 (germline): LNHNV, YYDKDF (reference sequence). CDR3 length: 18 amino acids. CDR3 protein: CATSSPFVRDRNTGELFF. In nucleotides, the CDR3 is TGTGCCACCAGCAGCCCTTTCGTCCGGGACAGAAACACCGGGGAGCTGTTTTTT.

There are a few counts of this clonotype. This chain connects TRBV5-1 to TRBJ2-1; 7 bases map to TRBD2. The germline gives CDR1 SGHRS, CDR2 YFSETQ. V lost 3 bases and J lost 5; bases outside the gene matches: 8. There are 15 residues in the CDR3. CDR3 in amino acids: CASSSLGLGDNEQFF. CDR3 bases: TGCGCCAGCAGCTCCCTCGGACTAGGGGACAATGAGCAGTTCTTC. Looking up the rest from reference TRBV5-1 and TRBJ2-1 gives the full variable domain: KAGVTQTPRYLIKTRGQQVTLSCSPISGHRSVSWYQQTPGQGLQFLFEYFSETQRNKGNFPGRFSGRQFSNSRSEMNVSTLELGDSALYLCASSSLGLGDNEQFFGPGTRLTVL.

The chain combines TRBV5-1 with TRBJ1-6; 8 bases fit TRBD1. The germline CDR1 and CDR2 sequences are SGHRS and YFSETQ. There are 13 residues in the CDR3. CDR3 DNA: TGCGCTTCCGCGGACAGGGAAGATTCACCCCTCCACTTT. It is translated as CASADREDSPLHF.

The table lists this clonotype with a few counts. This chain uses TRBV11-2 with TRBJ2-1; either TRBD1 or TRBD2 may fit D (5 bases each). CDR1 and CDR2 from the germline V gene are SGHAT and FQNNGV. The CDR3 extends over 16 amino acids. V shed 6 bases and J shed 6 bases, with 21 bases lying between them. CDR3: CASSHHGVLRGNEQFF. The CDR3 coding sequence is TGTGCCAGCAGTCACCACGGGGTTTTGAGGGGCAATGAGCAGTTCTTC.

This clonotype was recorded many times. CDR3 coding DNA: TGTGCCAGCAGCGTGGGACAGGGCGTTGCAACTAATGAAAAACTGTTTTTT. Its protein product is CASSVGQGVATNEKLFF. The V call is TRBV5-5, the J call TRBJ1-4, with 9 bases that match TRBD1. In germline, CDR1 is SGHKS, CDR2 YYEKEE (reference sequence). Unmatched junction bases numbered 7, after V lost 4 bases and J lost 0 bases. The CDR3 has 17 amino acids.

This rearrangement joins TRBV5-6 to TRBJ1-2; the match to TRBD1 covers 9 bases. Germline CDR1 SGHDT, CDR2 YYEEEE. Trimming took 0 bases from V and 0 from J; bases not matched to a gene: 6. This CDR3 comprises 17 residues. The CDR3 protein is CASSLGMRDRANYGYTF. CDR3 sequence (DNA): TGTGCCAGCAGCTTGGGCATGCGGGACAGGGCTAACTATGGCTACACCTTC.

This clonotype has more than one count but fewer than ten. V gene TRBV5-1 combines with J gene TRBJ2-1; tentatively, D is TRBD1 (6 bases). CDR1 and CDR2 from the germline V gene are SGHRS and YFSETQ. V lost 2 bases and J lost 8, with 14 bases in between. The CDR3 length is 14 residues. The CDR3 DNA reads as TGCGCCAGCAGCTTTTGGGGGCCCGGCCATGAGCAGTTCTTC. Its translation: CASSFWGPGHEQFF.

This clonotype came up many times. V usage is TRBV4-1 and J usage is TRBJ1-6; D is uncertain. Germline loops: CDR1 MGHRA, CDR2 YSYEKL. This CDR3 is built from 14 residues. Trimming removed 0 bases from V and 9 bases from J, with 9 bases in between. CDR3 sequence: CASSQDARLSPLHF. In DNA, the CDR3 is TGCGCCAGCAGCCAAGATGCCAGGCTTTCACCCCTCCACTTT.

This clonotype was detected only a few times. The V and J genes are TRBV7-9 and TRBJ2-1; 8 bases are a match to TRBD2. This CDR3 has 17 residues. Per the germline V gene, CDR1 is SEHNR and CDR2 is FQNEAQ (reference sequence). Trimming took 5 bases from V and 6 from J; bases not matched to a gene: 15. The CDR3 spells CASSREFPGGAGNEQFF. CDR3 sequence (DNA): TGTGCCAGCAGCCGGGAGTTCCCGGGGGGGGCGGGCAATGAGCAGTTCTTC.

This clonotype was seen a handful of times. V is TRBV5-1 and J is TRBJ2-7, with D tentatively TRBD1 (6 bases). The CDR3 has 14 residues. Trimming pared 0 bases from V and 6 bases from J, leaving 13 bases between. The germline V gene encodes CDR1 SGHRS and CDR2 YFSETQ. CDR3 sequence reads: CASSLGGRRCEQYV. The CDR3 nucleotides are TGCGCCAGCAGCTTGGGGGGGCGGAGATGCGAGCAGTACGTC.

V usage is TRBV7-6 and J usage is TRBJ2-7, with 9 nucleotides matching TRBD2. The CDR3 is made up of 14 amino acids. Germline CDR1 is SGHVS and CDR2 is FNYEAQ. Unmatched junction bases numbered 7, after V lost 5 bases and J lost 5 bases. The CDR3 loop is CASSRGRAFHEQYF. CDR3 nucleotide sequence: TGTGCCAGCAGCCGCGGGAGGGCGTTCCACGAGCAGTACTTC.

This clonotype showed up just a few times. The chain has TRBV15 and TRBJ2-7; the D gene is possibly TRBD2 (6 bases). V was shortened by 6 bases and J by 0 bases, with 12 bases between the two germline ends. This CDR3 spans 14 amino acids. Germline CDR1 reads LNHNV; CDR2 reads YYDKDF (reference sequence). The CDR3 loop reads CATREGSFSYEQYF. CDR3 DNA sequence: TGTGCCACCAGGGAGGGGTCCTTCTCCTACGAGCAGTACTTC.